These 27 T cell receptor beta chains were all obtained from the same sample, sequenced in a study of CD8 T cells in Susac syndrome. RNA in amounts of roughly 0.5 to 1 ug was reverse transcribed with random hexamers. TCRdb re-analysed the immunoSEQ multiplex PCR reads in MiXCR, keeping a single row per CDR3 protein. This sample has 250,000 to 350,000 distinct CDR3 sequences, with about 91% found just once. The sequenced material came from CD4+ T cells from PBMCs. Receptor source: a human donor with multiple sclerosis.

This clonotype was found once. V is TRBV6-2 or TRBV6-3 and J is TRBJ1-5; D is unclear. The germline V and J ends were trimmed by 0 bases and 3 bases, with 15 bases remaining between them. CDR1 MNHEY and CDR2 SVGEGT come from the germline V gene. This CDR3 has 17 amino acids. CDR3 in amino acids: CASSYSIFGGYNQPQHF. The CDR3 DNA sequence: TGTGCCAGCAGTTACTCGATTTTTGGAGGGTACAATCAGCCCCAGCATTTT.

V and J are TRBV20-1 and TRBJ1-2; a possible D gene is TRBD1 (6 bases). This CDR3 spans 13 amino acids. Germline V gene data show CDR1 as DFQATT and CDR2 as SNEGSKA (reference sequence). V lost 0 bases and J lost 11, with 16 bases in between. The CDR3 is CSARDRVQGEYTF. In nucleotides, the CDR3 is TGCAGTGCTAGAGATAGGGTACAGGGTGAATACACCTTC.

This chain connects TRBV14 to TRBJ1-1; D not certain. The CDR3 is 14 amino acids. Germline V gene sequence: CDR1 SGHDN, CDR2 FVKESK. V lost 1 base and J lost 3, with 9 bases in between. CDR3 loop: CASSQVYGYTEAFF. The CDR3 coding sequence is TGTGCCAGCAGCCAAGTATACGGGTACACTGAAGCTTTCTTT. Full variable domain (missing parts from reference TRBV14 and TRBJ1-1): EAGVTQFPSHSVIEKGQTVTLRCDPISGHDNLYWYRRVMGKEIKFLLHFVKESKQDESGMPNNRFLAERTGGTYSTLKVQPAELEDSGVYFCASSQVYGYTEAFFGQGTRLTVV.

The chain combines TRBV3-1 with TRBJ2-1, with TRBD2 matching over 11 bases. Germline values: CDR1 LGHDT, CDR2 YNNKEL (reference sequence). The trim removed 0 bases at V and 7 bases at J, leaving 2 bases unmatched. This CDR3 has 15 residues. CDR3 loop: CASSQELAGENEQFF. The CDR3 nucleotides are TGTGCCAGCAGCCAAGAACTAGCGGGAGAAAATGAGCAGTTCTTC.

The chain joins TRBV5-1 to TRBJ2-3, with D possibly being TRBD2 (7 bases). This CDR3 spans 13 amino acids. V was clipped by 4 bases and J by 10 bases, with 16 bases between them. The germline gives CDR1 SGHRS, CDR2 YFSETQ. CDR3 in DNA: TGCGCCAGCAGCCCTCTTGAGGGGGGGGCGCAGTATTTT. Its translation is CASSPLEGGAQYF.

V and J are TRBV11-2 and TRBJ2-7; possibly TRBD2 for D (6 bases). V dropped 3 bases and J dropped 0 bases, with 12 bases sitting between them. CDR1 is SGHAT and CDR2 is FQNNGV in the germline V gene. The CDR3 runs 15 residues. The CDR3 region has the DNA TGTGCCAGCAGCTTCTTGCTAGCGAGCTCCTACGAGCAGTACTTC. Its protein is CASSFLLASSYEQYF.

This sequence joins TRBV30 and TRBJ2-7; D is unresolved. Germline loops: CDR1 GTSNPN, CDR2 SVGIG (reference sequence). The CDR3 covers 13 residues. Between the trimmed V and J ends, which lost 2 bases and 0 bases, there was a span of 8 bases. The CDR3 is CAWSLGSSYEQYF. CDR3 in DNA: TGTGCCTGGAGTTTGGGAAGCTCCTACGAGCAGTACTTC.

The genes are TRBV9 and TRBJ2-5; TRBD1 matches at 7 bases. The trim removed 5 bases at V and 1 base at J, leaving 2 bases unmatched. The CDR3 is made up of 13 amino acids. Per germline, CDR1 SGDLS and CDR2 YYNGEE. The CDR3 spells CASSKGAQETQYF. CDR3 in DNA: TGTGCCAGCAGTAAGGGGGCCCAAGAGACCCAGTACTTC.

The chain carries TRBV7-2 and TRBJ2-5, with 8 positions matching TRBD1. This CDR3 is built from 15 residues. Germline V gives CDR1 SGHTA, CDR2 FQGNSA. The V and J ends lost 2 bases and 4 bases, in that order; junction bases with no gene match: 6. This CDR3 reads CASSLIRGQGETQYF. CDR3 nucleotide sequence: TGTGCCAGCAGCTTAATCAGGGGGCAGGGAGAGACCCAGTACTTC. Full variable domain (missing parts from reference TRBV7-2 and TRBJ2-5): GAGVSQSPSNKVTEKGKDVELRCDPISGHTALYWYRQSLGQGLEFLIYFQGNSAPDKSGLPSDRFSAERTGGSVSTLTIQRTQQEDSAVYLCASSLIRGQGETQYFGPGTRLLVL.

V and J are TRBV5-1 and TRBJ1-6; the D is unclear. From germline, CDR1 is SGHRS and CDR2 YFSETQ. The CDR3 spans 15 residues. Deletions cut 0 bases from V and 9 bases from J, with 13 bases between. CDR3 DNA: TGCGCCAGCAGCTTGGAGGTGGGTTCGGGTTCACCCCTCCACTTT. It codes for CASSLEVGSGSPLHF.

Notes on this clonotype: An end of the junction does not agree with germline; a read error may underlie this. The CDR3 DNA is TGTGCTAGCAGTCATAACACAGGGTATCAGACCCAGTACTTC. Translation gives CASSHNTGYQTQYF. The J gene is TRBJ2-5, the V gene TRBV7-7, with a tentative D call TRBD1 (6 bases). Germline values: CDR1 SSHAT, CDR2 FNYEAQ (reference sequence). CDR3 length equals 14 residues.

The gene calls are TRBV10-3 and TRBJ2-7; D is tentatively TRBD1 or TRBD2 (5 bases each). This CDR3 is built from 14 residues. Deletions cut 11 bases from V and 2 bases from J, with 19 bases between. Germline CDR1 and CDR2: ENHRY and SYGVKD. As DNA, the CDR3 is TGTGCCGTACGGGGACCCGAGGGGACCTACGAGCAGTACTTC. This gives the protein CAVRGPEGTYEQYF.

The chain employs TRBV12-5 and TRBJ2-1; 12 positions match TRBD2. This CDR3 comprises 18 residues. The germline V gene has CDR1 LGHNT and CDR2 FRNRAP. The junction had 6 bases not matched to a gene; V was cut back by 1 base and J by 2 bases. The CDR3 DNA reads TGTGCTAGTGGTTTGGCCATGACTAGCGGGAGCCCCTACAATGAGCAGTTCTTC. Protein product: CASGLAMTSGSPYNEQFF.

V gene TRBV20-1 combines with J gene TRBJ2-4; D is possibly TRBD1 or TRBD2 (6 bases each). Per the germline V gene, CDR1 is DFQATT and CDR2 is SNEGSKA (reference sequence). This CDR3 has 15 residues. Between the trimmed V and J ends, which lost 0 bases and 5 bases, there was a span of 14 bases. The CDR3 region is CSARDLGGPQNIQYF. The CDR3 DNA reads TGCAGTGCTAGAGATCTGGGGGGCCCACAAAACATTCAGTACTTC.

This clonotype has just one count. The chain links TRBV20-1 to TRBJ2-2; possible D gene TRBD2, 6 bases. Trimming cost V 3 bases and J 5 bases, with 10 bases left between them. CDR1 and CDR2 from the germline V gene are DFQATT and SNEGSKA (reference sequence). This CDR3 comprises 13 residues. DNA of the CDR3: TGCAGTGCTAGGGTAGCGGTAACCGGGGAGCTGTTTTTT. Amino acids: CSARVAVTGELFF.

This clonotype was recorded once. The rearrangement uses TRBV12-3 or TRBV12-4 and TRBJ2-2, with TRBD1 matching over 9 bases. Trimming cost V 6 bases and J 5 bases; bases outside gene matches: 10. This CDR3 is 16 amino acids long. As DNA, the CDR3 is TGTGCCAGCAGGAAGGGGGGTGACAGGGGGACCGGGGAGCTGTTTTTT. This codes for CASRKGGDRGTGELFF.

A few counts support this clonotype. This sequence joins TRBV6-2 or TRBV6-3 and TRBJ2-6, with 8 positions matching TRBD1. The trim removed 4 bases at V and 1 base at J, leaving 0 bases unmatched. Germline values: CDR1 MNHEY, CDR2 SVGEGT. There are 15 residues in the CDR3. CDR3 amino acids: CASSWDRSGANVLTF. In DNA form, the CDR3 reads TGTGCCAGCAGTTGGGACAGGTCTGGGGCCAACGTCCTGACTTTC.

This rearrangement joins TRBV30 to TRBJ2-1, with unresolved D. The V end lost 0 bases, the J end lost 8 bases, and 5 bases lay between the germline ends. This CDR3 is 11 amino acids long. In germline, CDR1 is GTSNPN, CDR2 SVGIG (reference sequence). The CDR3 DNA follows: TGTGCCTGGAGTGTGTGGGATGAGCAGTTCTTC. It is translated as CAWSVWDEQFF. Variable domain in full (rest from reference TRBV30 and TRBJ2-1): SQTIHQWPATLVQPVGSPLSLECTVEGTSNPNLYWYRQAAGRGLQLLFYSVGIGQISSEVPQNLSASRPQDRQFILSSKKLLLSDSGFYLCAWSVWDEQFFGPGTRLTVL.

This chain uses TRBV2 with TRBJ1-1, with D hard to call. The germline gives CDR1 SNHLY, CDR2 FYNNEI. Trimming left V 3 bases short and J 5 bases short, with 13 bases between. CDR3 length: 14 amino acids. DNA for the CDR3: TGTGCCAGCAGTGACTATTCGACGAAAACTGAAGCTTTCTTT. Amino acids: CASSDYSTKTEAFF. The full variable domain, completed using reference TRBV2 and TRBJ1-1, is EPEVTQTPSHQVTQMGQEVILRCVPISNHLYFYWYRQILGQKVEFLVSFYNNEISEKSEIFDDQFSVERPDGSNFTLKIRSTKLEDSAMYFCASSDYSTKTEAFFGQGTRLTVV.

V usage is TRBV19 and J usage is TRBJ1-2; 7 bases line up with TRBD1. The CDR3 covers 15 residues. J gave up 4 bases and V 5 bases, and 10 bases lay outside the gene matches. The germline V gene encodes CDR1 LNHDA and CDR2 SQIVND (reference sequence). CDR3 DNA sequence: TGTGCCAGTAGTTCCGCCCCAGGGGGGAGCTATGGCTACACCTTC. As protein: CASSSAPGGSYGYTF.

V usage is TRBV9 and J usage is TRBJ1-1; a weak D match, TRBD1 (6 bases). The CDR3 runs 16 residues. V gave up 4 bases and J gave up 4 bases, with 20 bases separating them. The germline gives CDR1 SGDLS, CDR2 YYNGEE. The CDR3 nucleotides are TGTGCCAGCAGCTCGACGGTCGGGGGGCGAAGCACTGAAGCTTTCTTT. It is translated as CASSSTVGGRSTEAFF.

The chain is built from TRBV15 and TRBJ1-3; a weak D match, TRBD1 (5 bases). V was shortened by 2 bases and J by 0 bases, with 20 bases between the two germline ends. CDR3 length equals 19 residues. Germline values: CDR1 LNHNV, CDR2 YYDKDF (reference sequence). The CDR3 DNA reads as TGTGCCACCAGCAGACTGAGGACAATCAAGGGCTACTCTGGAAACACCATATATTTT. It is translated as CATSRLRTIKGYSGNTIYF.

This clonotype was counted between two and nine times. The rearrangement joins TRBV5-6 to TRBJ2-7, with a weak D call TRBD1 (6 bases). V dropped 3 bases and J dropped 2 bases, with 9 bases sitting between them. CDR3 size: 13 residues. Per germline, CDR1 SGHDT and CDR2 YYEEEE. The CDR3 region is CASSSGHPYEQYF. The DNA of the CDR3 is TGTGCCAGCAGCTCGGGACACCCCTACGAGCAGTACTTC.

The chain joins TRBV5-1 to TRBJ2-1; a weak D match, TRBD1 (6 bases). V lost 6 bases to trimming and J lost 4 bases, with 17 bases between them. Germline assignment: CDR1 SGHRS and CDR2 YFSETQ. The CDR3 has 15 amino acids. Here the CDR3 reads CASTIGQGQYNEQFF. The CDR3, as DNA: TGCGCCAGCACGATCGGGCAGGGGCAATACAATGAGCAGTTCTTC. Full variable domain (remainder filled in from reference TRBV5-1 and TRBJ2-1): KAGVTQTPRYLIKTRGQQVTLSCSPISGHRSVSWYQQTPGQGLQFLFEYFSETQRNKGNFPGRFSGRQFSNSRSEMNVSTLELGDSALYLCASTIGQGQYNEQFFGPGTRLTVL.

This chain uses TRBV29-1 with TRBJ1-2; D not certain. CDR1 is SQVTM, CDR2 ANQGSEA, per germline. V gave up 0 bases and J gave up 3 bases, with 11 bases separating them. The CDR3 covers 14 residues. CDR3 region: CSVEDLGTYYGYTF. The CDR3 nucleotides read TGCAGCGTTGAAGATCTGGGCACCTACTATGGCTACACCTTC.

The J gene is TRBJ2-1, the V gene TRBV7-2; no reliable D call. V was shortened by 1 base and J by 10 bases, with 11 bases between the two germline ends. Germline V gene data show CDR1 as SGHTA and CDR2 as FQGNSA. The length of the CDR3 is 13 residues. The CDR3 coding sequence is TGTGCCAGCAGCTTAGTCCCGGATCTAGAGCAGTTCTTC. Translating it yields CASSLVPDLEQFF.

This clonotype was observed a few times. One junction end does not reproduce the germline sequence, and a read error may be involved. The CDR3 DNA sequence: TGTGCCAGCAGTTTACCTTCCTACAATGAGCAGTTCTTC. Translation: CASSLPSYNEQFF. The chain has TRBV5-1 and TRBJ2-1, with D uncertain. The CDR3 totals 13 residues. Germline assignment: CDR1 SGHRS and CDR2 YFSETQ.